This TCR beta chain comes out of a study of CD8 T cells in ankylosing spondylitis. Findings and caveats of the study: A TCR beta motif of roughly 8 highly homologous variants seemed to mark ankylosing spondylitis blood.

Points on this clonotype: Its target is unknown.

TCRdb reanalysed the 5' RACE reads using MiXCR and keeps one entry per CDR3 protein. Altogether under 950,000 distinct CDR3 sequences are present, under 20% being singletons, with the ten largest covering approximately 18%. The sequenced sample was blood, either unsorted or a sorted T cell fraction (not recorded which). This clonotype was obtained from a male donor with ankylosing spondylitis.

The CDR3, as DNA: TGTGCCAGTACGACTCAAAACCTCAGGGCCAGACCCTATGGCTACACCTTC. It translates to CASTTQNLRARPYGYTF. This chain connects TRBV6-1 to TRBJ1-2; possibly TRBD1 for D (5 bases). This CDR3 comprises 17 residues. The V end lost 9 bases, the J end lost 4 bases, and 27 bases lay between the germline ends. Germline V lookup: CDR1 MNHNS, CDR2 SASEGT.